Listed below are T cell receptor beta chains from one sample, sequenced in a study of CD8 T cells in Susac syndrome. TCRdb ran MiXCR on the immunoSEQ multiplex PCR reads and lists one entry per CDR3 protein. The sample shows approximately 150,000 distinct CDR3 sequences, roughly 96% of them seen only once. The sample was CD4+ T cells from PBMCs. The receptor set was obtained from a human donor with multiple sclerosis. The CDR3 runs from the conserved cysteine through the conserved F or W. D genes are given only for firm matches. Some rows mark clone size as missing; the rest say once, few, many or name a class of expanded clone.

j_gene: TRBJ2-6
abundance: .
v_gene: TRBV6-2/TRBV6-3
d_gene: .
CDR3aa: CASSLRQDGGANVLTF
CDR3nt: TGTGCCAGCAGCTTGCGCCAGGACGGAGGGGCCAACGTCCTGACTTTC

j_gene: TRBJ1-5
abundance: .
v_gene: TRBV12-3/TRBV12-4
d_gene: TRBD1
CDR3aa: CASSHRAGTGKLYSNQPQHF
CDR3nt: TGTGCCAGCAGTCATAGAGCCGGGACAGGGAAACTGTATAGCAATCAGCCCCAGCATTTT

j_gene: TRBJ2-7
abundance: .
v_gene: TRBV30
d_gene: .
CDR3aa: CAWSHGTYEQYF
CDR3nt: TGTGCCTGGAGTCACGGGACCTACGAGCAGTACTTC

j_gene: TRBJ1-2
abundance: .
v_gene: TRBV25-1
d_gene: .
CDR3aa: CASSAGRGYTF
CDR3nt: TGTGCCAGCAGCGCAGGGCGCGGCTACACCTTC

j_gene: TRBJ2-1
abundance: .
v_gene: TRBV27
d_gene: .
CDR3aa: CASSLTVAGYNEQFF
CDR3nt: TGTGCCAGCAGTCTGACAGTCGCGGGGTACAATGAGCAGTTCTTC

j_gene: TRBJ2-1
abundance: .
v_gene: TRBV5-4
d_gene: TRBD2
CDR3aa: CASSLAAGVLGNEQFF
CDR3nt: TGTGCCAGCAGCTTGGCAGCGGGAGTCCTTGGGAATGAGCAGTTCTTC

j_gene: TRBJ2-7
abundance: .
v_gene: TRBV2
d_gene: .
CDR3aa: CASRKGGALEQYF
CDR3nt: TGTGCCAGCAGAAAGGGGGGGGCTCTCGAGCAGTACTTC

j_gene: TRBJ1-1
abundance: .
v_gene: TRBV9
d_gene: TRBD1
CDR3aa: CASSPRGDRMNTEAFF
CDR3nt: TGTGCCAGCAGCCCCCGAGGGGACAGGATGAACACTGAAGCTTTCTTT

j_gene: TRBJ2-2
abundance: .
v_gene: TRBV28
d_gene: TRBD2
CDR3aa: CASSTPSGGLNTGELFF
CDR3nt: TGTGCCAGCAGTACGCCTAGCGGGGGGCTGAACACCGGGGAGCTGTTTTTT

j_gene: TRBJ2-3
abundance: .
v_gene: TRBV20-1
d_gene: .
CDR3aa: CSASPSSPISLEPDTQYF
CDR3nt: TGCAGTGCTAGTCCTTCTTCCCCAATATCGCTAGAGCCAGATACGCAGTATTTT

j_gene: TRBJ1-1
abundance: .
v_gene: TRBV2
d_gene: TRBD1
CDR3aa: CASRTGRNTEAFF
CDR3nt: TGTGCCAGCAGGACAGGGCGGAACACTGAAGCTTTCTTT

j_gene: TRBJ1-1
abundance: .
v_gene: TRBV29-1
d_gene: .
CDR3aa: CSVEDQHRVSEAFF
CDR3nt: TGCAGCGTTGAAGATCAGCACAGGGTATCTGAAGCTTTCTTT

j_gene: TRBJ1-5
abundance: .
v_gene: TRBV27
d_gene: .
CDR3aa: CASIPSGKNQPQHF
CDR3nt: TGTGCCAGCATCCCGTCGGGGAAAAATCAGCCCCAGCATTTT

j_gene: TRBJ2-5
abundance: .
v_gene: TRBV30
d_gene: .
CDR3aa: CAWSVRIRETQYF
CDR3nt: TGTGCCTGGAGTGTACGGATCCGAGAGACCCAGTACTTC

j_gene: TRBJ2-5
abundance: .
v_gene: TRBV15
d_gene: TRBD1
CDR3aa: CATSRGTGEETQYF
CDR3nt: TGTGCCACCAGCAGAGGGACAGGGGAAGAGACCCAGTACTTC

j_gene: TRBJ1-1
abundance: .
v_gene: TRBV27
d_gene: TRBD1
CDR3aa: CAIKGQGNTEAFF
CDR3nt: TGTGCCATCAAAGGACAGGGGAACACTGAAGCTTTCTTT

j_gene: TRBJ2-5
abundance: .
v_gene: TRBV7-9
d_gene: TRBD2
CDR3aa: CASSLAWRGGEETQYF
CDR3nt: TGTGCCAGCAGCTTAGCTTGGCGGGGGGGCGAAGAGACCCAGTACTTC

j_gene: TRBJ2-7
abundance: .
v_gene: TRBV19
d_gene: TRBD1
CDR3aa: CASSTQADRDYEQYF
CDR3nt: TGTGCCAGTAGTACCCAAGCGGACAGGGACTACGAGCAGTACTTC

j_gene: TRBJ2-3
abundance: .
v_gene: TRBV12-3/TRBV12-4
d_gene: .
CDR3aa: CASSFGKPTDTQYF
CDR3nt: TGTGCCAGCAGTTTCGGCAAACCCACAGATACGCAGTATTTT

j_gene: TRBJ1-2
abundance: .
v_gene: TRBV19
d_gene: .
CDR3aa: CASSPAGDYYGYTF
CDR3nt: TGTGCCAGTAGTCCGGCGGGAGACTACTATGGCTACACCTTC

j_gene: TRBJ2-1
abundance: .
v_gene: TRBV5-1
d_gene: TRBD2
CDR3aa: CASSGGSLGDEQFF
CDR3nt: TGCGCCAGCAGCGGCGGGAGTTTAGGCGATGAGCAGTTCTTC

j_gene: TRBJ2-3
abundance: .
v_gene: TRBV24-1
d_gene: .
CDR3aa: CATSDPSVRTDTQYF
CDR3nt: TGTGCCACCAGTGATCCTAGCGTACGCACAGATACGCAGTATTTT

j_gene: TRBJ2-7
abundance: .
v_gene: TRBV30
d_gene: TRBD1
CDR3aa: CAWGQTGYRGEQYF
CDR3nt: TGTGCCTGGGGTCAGACAGGGTACCGGGGCGAGCAGTACTTC

j_gene: TRBJ1-5
abundance: .
v_gene: TRBV28
d_gene: TRBD1
CDR3aa: CASSPRQGFVPQHF
CDR3nt: TGTGCCAGCAGTCCACGACAGGGTTTTGTTCCCCAGCATTTT

j_gene: TRBJ1-2
abundance: .
v_gene: TRBV10-1
d_gene: .
CDR3aa: CASRVDSRRGYTF
CDR3nt: TGCGCCAGCAGGGTTGACAGCCGCCGGGGCTACACCTTC

j_gene: TRBJ1-5
abundance: .
v_gene: TRBV28
d_gene: .
CDR3aa: CASSRTHYSNQPQHF
CDR3nt: TGTGCCAGCAGCCGGACACATTATAGCAATCAGCCCCAGCATTTT

j_gene: TRBJ2-7
abundance: .
v_gene: TRBV3-1
d_gene: TRBD2
CDR3aa: CASSPGGGNYEQYF
CDR3nt: TGTGCCAGCAGCCCCGGCGGGGGAAACTACGAGCAGTACTTC

j_gene: TRBJ1-1
abundance: .
v_gene: TRBV12-3/TRBV12-4
d_gene: .
CDR3aa: CASSFSRGPEAFF
CDR3nt: TGTGCCAGCAGTTTCAGTAGGGGCCCTGAAGCTTTCTTT

j_gene: TRBJ2-7
abundance: .
v_gene: TRBV20-1
d_gene: TRBD2
CDR3aa: CSARPAGLAFYEQYF
CDR3nt: TGCAGTGCTAGACCAGCGGGGCTAGCGTTCTACGAGCAGTACTTC

j_gene: TRBJ2-1
abundance: .
v_gene: TRBV20-1
d_gene: TRBD2
CDR3aa: CSAPTSGGGNEQFF
CDR3nt: TGCAGTGCCCCGACTAGCGGGGGTGGCAATGAGCAGTTCTTC

j_gene: TRBJ2-1
abundance: once
v_gene: TRBV12-3/TRBV12-4
d_gene: TRBD1
CDR3aa: CASIPPGQGYNEQFF
CDR3nt: TGTGCCAGCATCCCTCCGGGACAGGGGTACAATGAGCAGTTCTTC

j_gene: TRBJ2-7
abundance: once
v_gene: TRBV12-3/TRBV12-4
d_gene: .
CDR3aa: CASSGTFWGSYEQYF
CDR3nt: TGTGCCAGCAGTGGGACTTTCTGGGGCTCCTACGAGCAGTACTTC

j_gene: TRBJ2-5
abundance: .
v_gene: TRBV7-8
d_gene: .
CDR3aa: CASSPSGTQYF
CDR3nt: TGTGCCAGCAGCCCATCAGGGACCCAGTACTTC

j_gene: TRBJ2-2
abundance: .
v_gene: TRBV25-1
d_gene: TRBD2
CDR3aa: CASSRLAGNGELFF
CDR3nt: TGTGCCAGCAGTAGACTAGCGGGGAACGGGGAGCTGTTTTTT

j_gene: TRBJ2-2
abundance: .
v_gene: TRBV18
d_gene: .
CDR3aa: CASSPDLPPGELFF
CDR3nt: TGTGCCAGCTCACCGGACCTGCCCCCCGGGGAGCTGTTTTTT

j_gene: TRBJ2-7
abundance: .
v_gene: TRBV2
d_gene: TRBD1
CDR3aa: CASGTGYSYEQYF
CDR3nt: TGTGCCAGCGGGACAGGTTACTCCTACGAGCAGTACTTC

j_gene: TRBJ2-5
abundance: .
v_gene: TRBV20-1
d_gene: .
CDR3aa: CSAARETQYF
CDR3nt: TGCAGTGCCGCCCGGGAGACCCAGTACTTC

j_gene: TRBJ2-3
abundance: .
v_gene: TRBV15
d_gene: .
CDR3aa: CATSGGRDTGIADTQYF
CDR3nt: TGTGCCACCAGCGGAGGTCGGGACACCGGGATCGCAGATACGCAGTATTTT

j_gene: TRBJ2-7
abundance: once
v_gene: TRBV5-1
d_gene: .
CDR3aa: CASSPSSGTRRGLSYEQYF
CDR3nt: TGCGCCAGCAGCCCGTCCTCCGGGACTAGAAGGGGGCTCTCCTACGAGCAGTACTTC

j_gene: TRBJ2-7
abundance: .
v_gene: TRBV3-1
d_gene: TRBD2
CDR3aa: CASSQVRGGGSEQYF
CDR3nt: TGTGCCAGCAGCCAAGTACGGGGGGGCGGTTCCGAGCAGTACTTC

j_gene: TRBJ2-7
abundance: .
v_gene: TRBV29-1
d_gene: TRBD1
CDR3aa: CSAGQGVNEQYF
CDR3nt: TGCAGCGCGGGGCAGGGGGTCAACGAGCAGTACTTC

j_gene: TRBJ1-1
abundance: .
v_gene: TRBV20-1
d_gene: .
CDR3aa: CSAPPSGRNTEAFF
CDR3nt: TGCAGTGCCCCTCCGTCGGGCAGGAACACTGAAGCTTTCTTT

j_gene: TRBJ2-3
abundance: .
v_gene: TRBV7-2
d_gene: TRBD2
CDR3aa: CASLGLGGTDTQYF
CDR3nt: TGTGCCAGCTTAGGACTAGGAGGAACAGATACGCAGTATTTT

j_gene: TRBJ2-1
abundance: .
v_gene: TRBV10-3
d_gene: TRBD2
CDR3aa: CAIRGTSGISYNEQFF
CDR3nt: TGTGCCATCAGGGGGACTAGCGGGATCTCCTACAATGAGCAGTTCTTC

j_gene: TRBJ1-1
abundance: .
v_gene: TRBV29-1
d_gene: .
CDR3aa: CSVVYTANTEAFF
CDR3nt: TGCAGCGTTGTGTACACTGCTAACACTGAAGCTTTCTTT

j_gene: TRBJ1-1
abundance: .
v_gene: TRBV3-1
d_gene: TRBD1
CDR3aa: CASSQEEGAGKAFF
CDR3nt: TGTGCCAGCAGCCAAGAAGAGGGGGCTGGAAAAGCTTTCTTT

j_gene: TRBJ2-1
abundance: .
v_gene: TRBV24-1
d_gene: .
CDR3aa: CATSDALLNEQFF
CDR3nt: TGTGCCACCAGTGATGCATTACTCAATGAGCAGTTCTTC

j_gene: TRBJ1-5
abundance: .
v_gene: TRBV28
d_gene: .
CDR3aa: CASSPGQTQPQHF
CDR3nt: TGTGCCAGCAGCCCCGGACAGACGCAGCCCCAGCATTTT